The sequence of this T cell receptor beta chain was determined in a study of blood T cell repertoires in COVID-19. Study-wide context: PBMCs, B-cell-depleted T cells, or T cells were the source of the cDNA or gDNA that made up the material.

Trimming at V came to 4 bases and at J to 2 bases, leaving 1 base not matched to a gene. Germline assignment: CDR1 MDHEN and CDR2 SYDVKM. The CDR3 length is 13 residues. Patients at the Seattle site were enrolled during active infection and followed longitudinally. In the original workflow: Estimated nucleated cell counts came from reference gene primer amplification. The repertoire was sequenced with immunoSEQ multiplex PCR; TCRdb's copy has only in-frame clones and lacks some. That table furnishes V, J and clone size, whereas the DNA furnished D and trimming. The sample gives 300,000 to 350,000 clones, approximately 88% of which show up once; around 9.9% is in the top ten.

Material: peripheral blood. This TCR came from a young man with COVID-19, enrolled during active disease. The rearrangement uses TRBV28 and TRBJ1-2; TRBD1 matches at 7 bases. The CDR3 region is CASSSTGNYGYTF. The CDR3 bases are TGTGCCAGCAGTTCGACAGGGAACTATGGCTACACCTTC.